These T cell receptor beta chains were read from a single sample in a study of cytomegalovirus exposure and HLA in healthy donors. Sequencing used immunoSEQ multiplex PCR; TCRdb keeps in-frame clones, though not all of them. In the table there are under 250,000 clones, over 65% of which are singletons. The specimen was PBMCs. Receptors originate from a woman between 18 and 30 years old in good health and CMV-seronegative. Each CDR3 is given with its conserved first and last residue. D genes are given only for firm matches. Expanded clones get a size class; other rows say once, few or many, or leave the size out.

TGCGCCAGCAGCTGGGGGACAGGGGGCGGGTACGAGCAGTACTTC	CASSWGTGGGYEQYF	15	NA	TRBD1	TRBJ2-7	TRBV5-1
TGCGCCAGCAGCCCCGCCGGGACGAACTCCTACAATGAGCAGTTCTTC	CASSPAGTNSYNEQFF	16	once	NA	TRBJ2-1	TRBV5-1
TGTGCCAGTAGTATGAGGCCGGACGTTCTGAACACTGAAGCTTTCTTT	CASSMRPDVLNTEAFF	16	NA	NA	TRBJ1-1	TRBV19
TGTGCCAGTAGTCGCGGGGTGAAGGGCTACGAGCAGTACTTC	CASSRGVKGYEQYF	14	NA	NA	TRBJ2-7	TRBV19
TGCGCCAGCAGCTTGTCCAGGGAGACTGAAGCTTTCTTT	CASSLSRETEAFF	13	NA	NA	TRBJ1-1	TRBV5-1
TGTGCTAGCAGCTCAGGGGCCGGGGAGCTGTTTTTT	CASSSGAGELFF	12	NA	NA	TRBJ2-2	TRBV7-7
TGCAGCTCCCCGAGGGGGGACTACAATGAGCAGTTCTTC	CSSPRGDYNEQFF	13	NA	NA	TRBJ2-1	TRBV29-1
TGTGCCAGCAGTTACTCGCCGAACAGTCAAGAGACCCAGTACTTC	CASSYSPNSQETQYF	15	NA	NA	TRBJ2-5	TRBV6-5
TGTGCCAGCAGTCGGACAGAGAATTCACCCCTCCACTTT	CASSRTENSPLHF	13	NA	NA	TRBJ1-6	TRBV7-9
TGTGCCAGCAGCTTAAGGACTAGCGGGGGGCAGAGGGAGACCCAGTACTTC	CASSLRTSGGQRETQYF	17	NA	TRBD2	TRBJ2-5	TRBV7-8
TGTGCCAGCAGCTTACGGTCAAACTTATTAAATGAGCAGTTCTTC	CASSLRSNLLNEQFF	15	NA	NA	TRBJ2-1	TRBV5-4
TGCGCCAGCAGTGACGAGCTAGATCAGCCCCAGCATTTT	CASSDELDQPQHF	13	NA	NA	TRBJ1-5	TRBV10-2
TGTGCCAGCAGCTTGTGGGGTCAGGGCGATGGCTACACCTTC	CASSLWGQGDGYTF	14	few	NA	TRBJ1-2	TRBV7-9
TGTGCCAGCAGTGTTGGACAGGGGGCGGGAAACACCATATATTTT	CASSVGQGAGNTIYF	15	once	TRBD1	TRBJ1-3	TRBV6-1
TGTGCCAGCAGTTCCCGACAGGGTCGCAACGAGCAGTACTTC	CASSSRQGRNEQYF	14	NA	TRBD1	TRBJ2-7	TRBV28
TGTGCCAGCAGTTACTCGGTGAAGAGTAACACTGAAGCTTTCTTT	CASSYSVKSNTEAFF	15	NA	NA	TRBJ1-1	TRBV6-5
TGTGCCAGCAGTGGCCCGGCAGCGGGGCCGAACACCGGGGAGCTGTTTTTT	CASSGPAAGPNTGELFF	17	NA	TRBD2	TRBJ2-2	TRBV6-1
TGTGCCTGGAGCTCCGACTGGACTACCTACGAGCAGTACTTC	CAWSSDWTTYEQYF	14	NA	NA	TRBJ2-7	TRBV30
TGCAGCGTCCTGGGTAGCGGGAGTCGATCCTACAATGAGCAGTTCTTC	CSVLGSGSRSYNEQFF	16	NA	TRBD2	TRBJ2-1	TRBV29-1
TGTGCCAGCAGCGCCATCCCCCAGAACACCGGGGAGCTGTTTTTT	CASSAIPQNTGELFF	15	NA	NA	TRBJ2-2	TRBV11-2
TGTGCCAGCGGATTAAGGGAAGCGAGCACTGAAGCTTTCTTT	CASGLREASTEAFF	14	NA	NA	TRBJ1-1	TRBV2
TGTGCCAGCAGCGTGAGTGGAAATAGCGGGGGCCAAGAGACCCAGTACTTC	CASSVSGNSGGQETQYF	17	NA	TRBD2	TRBJ2-5	TRBV9
TGTGCCAGCTCCGGGAGAGGGACGGACAATGAGCAGTTCTTC	CASSGRGTDNEQFF	14	NA	NA	TRBJ2-1	TRBV18
TGTGCCAGCAGAGGGACTACGCAAGAGACCCAGTACTTC	CASRGTTQETQYF	13	NA	TRBD2	TRBJ2-5	TRBV6-6
TGCGCCAGCACCGGCAGGGAAGACTCCTACGAGCAGTACTTC	CASTGREDSYEQYF	14	NA	NA	TRBJ2-7	TRBV23-1
TGCGCCAGCAGCTTAACTAGCGGGGGCGCGCGGGACGAGCAGTACTTC	CASSLTSGGARDEQYF	16	once	TRBD2	TRBJ2-7	TRBV5-1
TGTGCCAGCAGTTACTCTTTGTCCTCCCGGGAGACCCAGTACTTC	CASSYSLSSRETQYF	15	NA	NA	TRBJ2-5	TRBV6-5
TGTGCCAGCAGTCTCGACAGGCCCCGATCCTACGAGCAGTACTTC	CASSLDRPRSYEQYF	15	NA	NA	TRBJ2-7	TRBV6-1
TGCGCCAGCAGATGGACGTTTGGGGGGCTCTATGGCTACACCTTC	CASRWTFGGLYGYTF	15	NA	NA	TRBJ1-2	TRBV5-1
TGTGCCATCAGTGAGTCGATGAGGGCTCGCGGAAACACCATATATTTT	CAISESMRARGNTIYF	16	once	NA	TRBJ1-3	TRBV10-3
TGTGCCAGCAGCTTAACAGGGTCCGCTGAAGCTTTCTTT	CASSLTGSAEAFF	13	NA	NA	TRBJ1-1	TRBV7-3
TGTGCCACCAGCAACCCACAGGGTTGGGCTTTCTTT	CATSNPQGWAFF	12	NA	NA	TRBJ1-1	TRBV15
TGTGCCAGCAGCCCCGGGACTAGCGGGAGTAATGAGCAGTTCTTC	CASSPGTSGSNEQFF	15	NA	TRBD2	TRBJ2-1	TRBV7-3
TGTGCCAGCAGTACAGGACACCCCTCCATCTACAATGAGCAGTTCTTC	CASSTGHPSIYNEQFF	16	once	NA	TRBJ2-1	TRBV27
TGTGCCAGCAGTGTCGCAGGGGGAAGTTTCTACGAGCAGTACTTC	CASSVAGGSFYEQYF	15	few	TRBD1	TRBJ2-7	TRBV27
TGTGCTAGTGGTTTGGGCAGGGGCCAAGAGACCCAGTACTTC	CASGLGRGQETQYF	14	NA	NA	TRBJ2-5	TRBV12-5
TGCGCCAGCAGCCAATCTGGCAGGGGGTCGTGGAGGGCAGATACGCAGTATTTT	CASSQSGRGSWRADTQYF	18	NA	NA	TRBJ2-3	TRBV4-1
TGTGCCACCAGCAGGAGGAAGACGACAGGGGGCCAATCCTCTGGAAACACCATATATTTT	CATSRRKTTGGQSSGNTIYF	20	NA	TRBD1	TRBJ1-3	TRBV15
TGTGCCAGCAGTGAAGTTGTGGCCTACAATGAGCAGTTCTTC	CASSEVVAYNEQFF	14	NA	NA	TRBJ2-1	TRBV6-1